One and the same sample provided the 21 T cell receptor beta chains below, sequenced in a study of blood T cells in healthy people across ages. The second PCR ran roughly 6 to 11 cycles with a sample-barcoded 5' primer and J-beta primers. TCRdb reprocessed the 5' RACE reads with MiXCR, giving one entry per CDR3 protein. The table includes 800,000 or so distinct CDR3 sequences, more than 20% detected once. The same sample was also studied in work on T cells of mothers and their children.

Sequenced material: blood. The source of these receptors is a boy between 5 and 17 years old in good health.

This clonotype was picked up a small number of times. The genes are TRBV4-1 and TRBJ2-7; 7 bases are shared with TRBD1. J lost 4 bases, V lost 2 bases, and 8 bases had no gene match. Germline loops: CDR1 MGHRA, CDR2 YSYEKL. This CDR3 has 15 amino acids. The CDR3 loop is CASSQQSTGVYEQYF. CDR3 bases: TGCGCCAGCAGCCAACAAAGTACAGGGGTGTACGAGCAGTACTTC.

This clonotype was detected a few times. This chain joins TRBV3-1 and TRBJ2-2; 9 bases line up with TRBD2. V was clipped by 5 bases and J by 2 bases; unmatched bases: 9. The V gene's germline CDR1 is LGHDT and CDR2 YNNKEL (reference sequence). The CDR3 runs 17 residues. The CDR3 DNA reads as TGTGCCAGCAGCATAAGCGGGGGGAGGGTAAACACCGGGGAGCTGTTTTTT. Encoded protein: CASSISGGRVNTGELFF.

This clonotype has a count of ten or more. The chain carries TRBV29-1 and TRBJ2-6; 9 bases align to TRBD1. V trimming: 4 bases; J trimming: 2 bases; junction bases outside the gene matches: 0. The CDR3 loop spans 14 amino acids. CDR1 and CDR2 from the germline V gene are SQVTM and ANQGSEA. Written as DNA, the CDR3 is TGCAGCGTTGGGACAGGGGCTGGGGCCAACGTCCTGACTTTC. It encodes CSVGTGAGANVLTF.

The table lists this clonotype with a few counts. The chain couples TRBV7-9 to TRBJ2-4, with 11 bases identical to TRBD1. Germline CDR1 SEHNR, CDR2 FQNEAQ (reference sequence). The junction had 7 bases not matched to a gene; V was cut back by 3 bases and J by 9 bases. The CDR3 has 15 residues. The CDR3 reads CASSLGQGEEVIQYF. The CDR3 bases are TGTGCCAGCAGCTTGGGACAGGGGGAAGAGGTCATTCAGTACTTC.

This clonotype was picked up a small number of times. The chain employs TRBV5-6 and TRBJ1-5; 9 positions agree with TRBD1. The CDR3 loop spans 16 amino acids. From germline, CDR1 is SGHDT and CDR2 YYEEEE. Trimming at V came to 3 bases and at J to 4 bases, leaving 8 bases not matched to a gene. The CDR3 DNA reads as TGTGCCAGCAGCTGGTATCTCGGACAGGGGAATCAGCCCCAGCATTTT. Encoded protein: CASSWYLGQGNQPQHF.

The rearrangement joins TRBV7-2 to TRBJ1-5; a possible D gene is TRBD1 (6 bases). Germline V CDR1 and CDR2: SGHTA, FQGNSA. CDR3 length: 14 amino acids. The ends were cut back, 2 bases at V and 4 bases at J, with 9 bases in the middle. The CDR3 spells CASSLRRGNQPQHF. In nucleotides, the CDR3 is TGTGCCAGCAGCTTACGCAGGGGAAATCAGCCCCAGCATTTT.

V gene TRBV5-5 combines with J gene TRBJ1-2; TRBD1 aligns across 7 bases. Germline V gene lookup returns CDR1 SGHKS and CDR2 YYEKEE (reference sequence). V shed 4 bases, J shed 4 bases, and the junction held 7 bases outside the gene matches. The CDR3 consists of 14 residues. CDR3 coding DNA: TGTGCCAGCAGCGTCGACAGGGCGGGCTATGGCTACACCTTC. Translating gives CASSVDRAGYGYTF.

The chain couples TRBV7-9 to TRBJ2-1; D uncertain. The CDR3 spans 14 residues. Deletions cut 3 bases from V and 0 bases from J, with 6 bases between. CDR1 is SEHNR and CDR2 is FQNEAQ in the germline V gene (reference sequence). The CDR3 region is CASSFVVSYNEQFF. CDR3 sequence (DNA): TGTGCCAGCAGCTTTGTCGTCTCCTACAATGAGCAGTTCTTC. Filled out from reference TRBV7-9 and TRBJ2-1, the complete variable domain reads DTGVSQNPRHKITKRGQNVTFRCDPISEHNRLYWYRQTLGQGPEFLTYFQNEAQLEKSRLLSDRFSAERPKGSFSTLEIQRTEQGDSAMYLCASSFVVSYNEQFFGPGTRLTVL.

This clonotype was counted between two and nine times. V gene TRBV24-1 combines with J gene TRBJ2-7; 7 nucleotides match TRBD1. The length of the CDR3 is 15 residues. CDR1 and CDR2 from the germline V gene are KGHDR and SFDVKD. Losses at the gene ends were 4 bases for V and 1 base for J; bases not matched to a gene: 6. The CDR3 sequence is CATSDPSRGSYEQYF. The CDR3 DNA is TGTGCCACCAGTGACCCGAGCAGGGGGTCCTACGAGCAGTACTTC.

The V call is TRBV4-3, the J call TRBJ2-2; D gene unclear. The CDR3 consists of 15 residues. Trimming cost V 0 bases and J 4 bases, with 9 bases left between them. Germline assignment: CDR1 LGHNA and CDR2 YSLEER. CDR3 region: CASSQESVGTGELFF. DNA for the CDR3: TGCGCCAGCAGCCAAGAGTCGGTAGGCACCGGGGAGCTGTTTTTT.

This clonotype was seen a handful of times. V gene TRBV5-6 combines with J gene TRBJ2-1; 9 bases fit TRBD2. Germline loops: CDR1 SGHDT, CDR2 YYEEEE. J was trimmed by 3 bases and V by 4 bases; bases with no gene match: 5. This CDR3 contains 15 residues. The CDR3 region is CASSPASGDYNEQFF. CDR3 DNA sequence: TGTGCCAGCAGCCCCGCTAGCGGGGACTACAATGAGCAGTTCTTC.

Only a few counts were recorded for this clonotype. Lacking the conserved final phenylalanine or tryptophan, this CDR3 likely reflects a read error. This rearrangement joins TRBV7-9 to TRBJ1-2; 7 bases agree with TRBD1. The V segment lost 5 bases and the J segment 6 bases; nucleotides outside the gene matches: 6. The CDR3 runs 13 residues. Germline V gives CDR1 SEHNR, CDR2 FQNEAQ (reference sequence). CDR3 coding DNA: TGTGCCAGCAGCCCCGGACAGGCAGATGGCTACACCCTC. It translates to CASSPGQADGYTL.

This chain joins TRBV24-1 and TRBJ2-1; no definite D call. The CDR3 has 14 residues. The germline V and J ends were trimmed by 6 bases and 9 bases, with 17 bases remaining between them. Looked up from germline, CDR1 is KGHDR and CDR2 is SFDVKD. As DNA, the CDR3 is TGTGCCACCAGTCCGTCAGTGGTCGTTGCTGAGCAGTTCTTC. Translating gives CATSPSVVVAEQFF.

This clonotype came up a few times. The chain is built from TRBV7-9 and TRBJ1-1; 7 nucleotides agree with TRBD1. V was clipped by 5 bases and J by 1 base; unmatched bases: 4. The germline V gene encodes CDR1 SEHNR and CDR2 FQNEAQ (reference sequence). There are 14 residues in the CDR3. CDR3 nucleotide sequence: TGTGCCAGCAGCCTGGGACAGTGGAACACTGAAGCTTTCTTT. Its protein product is CASSLGQWNTEAFF. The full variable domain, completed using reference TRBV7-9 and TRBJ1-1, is DTGVSQNPRHKITKRGQNVTFRCDPISEHNRLYWYRQTLGQGPEFLTYFQNEAQLEKSRLLSDRFSAERPKGSFSTLEIQRTEQGDSAMYLCASSLGQWNTEAFFGQGTRLTVV.

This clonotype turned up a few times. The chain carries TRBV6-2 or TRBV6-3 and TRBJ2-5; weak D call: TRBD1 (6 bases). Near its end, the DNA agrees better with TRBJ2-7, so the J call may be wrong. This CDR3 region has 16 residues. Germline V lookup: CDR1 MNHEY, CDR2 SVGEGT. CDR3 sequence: CASMLPGTFSSYEQYF. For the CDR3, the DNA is TGTGCCAGCATGTTACCCGGGACATTCAGCTCCTACGAGCAGTACTTC.

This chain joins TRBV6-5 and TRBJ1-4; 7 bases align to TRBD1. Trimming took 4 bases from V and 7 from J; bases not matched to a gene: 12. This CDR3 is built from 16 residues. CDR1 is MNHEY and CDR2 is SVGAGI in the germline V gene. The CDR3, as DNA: TGTGCCAGCAGTTTCGGACAGGACGCAGTTTTTGAAAAACTGTTTTTT. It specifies CASSFGQDAVFEKLFF.

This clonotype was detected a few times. In DNA form, the CDR3 reads TGTGCCAGCAGTGGACAGCGGGGGAACCGGGATACGCAGTATTTT. Translation: CASSGQRGNRDTQYF. This chain connects TRBV25-1 to TRBJ2-3, with 8 nucleotides matching TRBD2. Trimming at V came to 4 bases and at J to 6 bases, leaving 9 bases not matched to a gene. CDR3 length: 15 residues. From germline, CDR1 is MGHDK and CDR2 SYGVNS.

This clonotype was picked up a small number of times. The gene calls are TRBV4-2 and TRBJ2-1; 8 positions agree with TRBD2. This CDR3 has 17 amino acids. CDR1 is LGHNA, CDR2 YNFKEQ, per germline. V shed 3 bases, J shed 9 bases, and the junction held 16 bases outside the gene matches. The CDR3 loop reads CASSQELSGSGQGEQFF. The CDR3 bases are TGTGCCAGCAGCCAGGAACTAAGCGGGAGTGGACAAGGTGAGCAGTTCTTC.

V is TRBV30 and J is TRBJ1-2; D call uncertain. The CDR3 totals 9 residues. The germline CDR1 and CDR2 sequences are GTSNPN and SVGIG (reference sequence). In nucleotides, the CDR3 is TGTGCGGCGGAGGAAGGCTACACCTTC. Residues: CAAEEGYTF.

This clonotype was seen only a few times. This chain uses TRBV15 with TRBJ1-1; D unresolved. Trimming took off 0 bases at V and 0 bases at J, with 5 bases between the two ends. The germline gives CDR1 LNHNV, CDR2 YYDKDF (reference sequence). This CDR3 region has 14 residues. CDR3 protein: CATSREKMNTEAFF. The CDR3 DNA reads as TGTGCCACCAGCAGAGAGAAGATGAACACTGAAGCTTTCTTT.

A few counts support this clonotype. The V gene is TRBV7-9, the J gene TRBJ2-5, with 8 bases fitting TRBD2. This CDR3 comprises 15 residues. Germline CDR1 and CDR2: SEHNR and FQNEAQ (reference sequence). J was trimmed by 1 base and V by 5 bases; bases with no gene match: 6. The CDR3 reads CASSTLAGGQETQYF. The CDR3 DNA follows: TGTGCCAGCAGCACCCTTGCGGGGGGCCAAGAGACCCAGTACTTC.